The clone carrying this T cell receptor beta chain was detected many times. The antigen remains unidentified. CDR1 is MDHEN and CDR2 is SYDVKM in the germline V gene. The V and J ends lost 4 bases and 2 bases respectively, with 11 bases between them. This CDR3 has 14 residues. The sample belongs to a study of regulatory T cells in long-lasting Graves disease. On the study more broadly: Antithyroid drugs had been taken by newly diagnosed Graves' patients for under 3 months. General observations from the study: TCR diversity in persistent Graves' patients was below that of newly diagnosed ones.

CDR3 regions were amplified by Arm-PCR using iRepertoire HTBI primers to build TCR beta libraries. TCRdb itself ran the multiplex PCR reads through MiXCR, one entry per CDR3 protein. The repertoire holds around 360,000 distinct CDR3 sequences, with roughly 17% as singletons. Time point noted: newly diagnosed GD, antithyroid drugs for less than 3 months. The TCR library was prepared using RNA isolated from PBMCs. An endocrinology department in Xi'an, China, recruited the patients. These data were likewise used in another study, on T cells in Graves' hyperthyroidism and ophthalmopathy. According to that study: An initial round of RT-PCR targeting the TCR CDR3 relied on the HTBI primer set.

This material consisted of peripheral blood mononuclear cells (PBMCs), taken at new diagnosis, from a patient treated with antithyroid drugs. The chain links TRBV28 to TRBJ1-1; D is unresolved. The TCR sequence derives from a woman aged 18-29 years with Graves disease. CDR3 sequence reads: CASSSLAENTEAFF. The CDR3 coding sequence is TGTGCCAGCAGTTCCTTAGCCGAAAACACTGAAGCTTTCTTT. Drawing the rest from reference TRBV28 and TRBJ1-1, the complete variable domain is DVKVTQSSRYLVKRTGEKVFLECVQDMDHENMFWYRQDPGLGLRLIYFSYDVKMKEKGDIPEGYSVSREKKERFSLILESASTNQTSMYLCASSSLAENTEAFFGQGTRLTVV.